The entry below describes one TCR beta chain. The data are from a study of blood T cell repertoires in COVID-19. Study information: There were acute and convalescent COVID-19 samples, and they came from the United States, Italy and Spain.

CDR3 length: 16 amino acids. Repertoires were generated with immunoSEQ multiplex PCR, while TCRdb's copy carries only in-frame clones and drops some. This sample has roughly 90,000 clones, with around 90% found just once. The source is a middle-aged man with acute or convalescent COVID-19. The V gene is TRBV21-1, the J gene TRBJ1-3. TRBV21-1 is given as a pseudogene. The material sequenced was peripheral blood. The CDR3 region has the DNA TGTGCCAGCACCCCAGGTGAGGGCCCCTCTGGAAACACCATATATTTT. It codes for CASTPGEGPSGNTIYF.